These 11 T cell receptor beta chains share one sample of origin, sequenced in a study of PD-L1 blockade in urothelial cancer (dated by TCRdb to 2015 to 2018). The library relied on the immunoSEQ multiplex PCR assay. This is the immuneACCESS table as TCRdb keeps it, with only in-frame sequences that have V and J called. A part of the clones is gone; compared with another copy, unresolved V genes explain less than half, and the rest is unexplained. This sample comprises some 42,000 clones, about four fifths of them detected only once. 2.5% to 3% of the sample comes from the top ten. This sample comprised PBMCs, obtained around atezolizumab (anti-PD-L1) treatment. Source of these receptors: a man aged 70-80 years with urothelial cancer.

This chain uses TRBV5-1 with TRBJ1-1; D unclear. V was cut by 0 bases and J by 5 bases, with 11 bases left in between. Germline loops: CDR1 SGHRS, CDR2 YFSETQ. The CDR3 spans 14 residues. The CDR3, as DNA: TGCGCCAGCAGCTTGGCTGCGGGTAGGACTGAAGCTTTCTTT. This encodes CASSLAAGRTEAFF.

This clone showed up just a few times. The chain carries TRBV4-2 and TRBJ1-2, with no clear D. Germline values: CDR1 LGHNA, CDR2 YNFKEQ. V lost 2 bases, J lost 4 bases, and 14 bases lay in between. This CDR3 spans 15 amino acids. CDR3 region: CASSQNAGVSYGYTF. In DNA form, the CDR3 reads TGTGCCAGCAGCCAAAATGCGGGAGTCAGCTATGGCTACACCTTC.

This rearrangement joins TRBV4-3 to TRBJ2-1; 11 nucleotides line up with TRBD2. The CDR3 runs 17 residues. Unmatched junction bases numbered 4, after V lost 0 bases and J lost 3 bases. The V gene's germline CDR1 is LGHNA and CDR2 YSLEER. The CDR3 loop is CASSQELAGGDYNEQFF. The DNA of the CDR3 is TGCGCCAGCAGCCAAGAGCTAGCGGGAGGTGACTACAATGAGCAGTTCTTC.

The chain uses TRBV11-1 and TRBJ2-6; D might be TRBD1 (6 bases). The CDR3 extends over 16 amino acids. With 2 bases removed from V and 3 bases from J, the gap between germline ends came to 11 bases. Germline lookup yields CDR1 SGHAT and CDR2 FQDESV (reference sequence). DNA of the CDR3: TGTGCCAGCAGCTTACAGGGGTCCCTTGGGGCCAACGTCCTGACTTTC. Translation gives CASSLQGSLGANVLTF.

The CDR3 DNA sequence: TGTGCCAGCAGCCCAACAGGGGACTGGAACACTGAAGCTTTCTTT. The encoded protein is CASSPTGDWNTEAFF. The chain has TRBV7-9 and TRBJ1-1, with TRBD1 matching 7 bases. The CDR3 spans 15 residues. Germline V gene sequence: CDR1 SEHNR, CDR2 FQNEAQ (reference sequence). J gave up 1 base and V 5 bases, and 7 bases lay outside the gene matches.

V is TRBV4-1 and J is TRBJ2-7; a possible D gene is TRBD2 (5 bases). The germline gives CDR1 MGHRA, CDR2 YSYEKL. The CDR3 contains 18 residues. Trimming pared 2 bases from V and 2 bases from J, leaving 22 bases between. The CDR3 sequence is CASSQTTGSGRTTYEQYF. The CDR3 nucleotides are TGCGCCAGCAGCCAAACAACGGGGAGCGGTAGAACAACCTACGAGCAGTACTTC.

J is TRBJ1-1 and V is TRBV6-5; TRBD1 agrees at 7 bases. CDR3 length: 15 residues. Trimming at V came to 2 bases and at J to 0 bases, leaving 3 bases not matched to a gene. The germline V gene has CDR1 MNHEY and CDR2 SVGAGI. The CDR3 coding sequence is TGTGCCAGCAGTTACACGGGACAGATGAACACTGAAGCTTTCTTT. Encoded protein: CASSYTGQMNTEAFF.

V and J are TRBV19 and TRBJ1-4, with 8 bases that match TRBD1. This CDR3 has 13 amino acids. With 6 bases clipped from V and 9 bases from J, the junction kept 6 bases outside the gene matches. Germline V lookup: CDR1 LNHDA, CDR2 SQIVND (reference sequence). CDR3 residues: CASSNRGKQKLFF. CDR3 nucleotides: TGTGCCAGTAGCAACAGGGGGAAACAAAAACTGTTTTTT.

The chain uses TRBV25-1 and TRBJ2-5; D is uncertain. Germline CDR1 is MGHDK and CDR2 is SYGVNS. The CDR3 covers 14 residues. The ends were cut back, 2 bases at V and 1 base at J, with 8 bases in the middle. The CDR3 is CASSEHRTQETQYF. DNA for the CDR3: TGTGCCAGCAGTGAACACAGAACCCAAGAGACCCAGTACTTC.

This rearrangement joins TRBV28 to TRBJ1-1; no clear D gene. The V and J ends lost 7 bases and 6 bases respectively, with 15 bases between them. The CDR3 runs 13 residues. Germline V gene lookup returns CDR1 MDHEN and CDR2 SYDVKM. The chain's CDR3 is CASTPNMAPEAFF. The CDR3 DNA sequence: TGTGCCAGCACCCCCAACATGGCCCCTGAAGCTTTCTTT.

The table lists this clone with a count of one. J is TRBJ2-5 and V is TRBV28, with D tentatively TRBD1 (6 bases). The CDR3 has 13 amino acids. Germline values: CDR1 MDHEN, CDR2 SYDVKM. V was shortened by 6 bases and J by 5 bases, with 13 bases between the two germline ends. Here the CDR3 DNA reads TGTGCCAGCAGGTCGCCAGGGGACGAGACCCAGTACTTC. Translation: CASRSPGDETQYF.